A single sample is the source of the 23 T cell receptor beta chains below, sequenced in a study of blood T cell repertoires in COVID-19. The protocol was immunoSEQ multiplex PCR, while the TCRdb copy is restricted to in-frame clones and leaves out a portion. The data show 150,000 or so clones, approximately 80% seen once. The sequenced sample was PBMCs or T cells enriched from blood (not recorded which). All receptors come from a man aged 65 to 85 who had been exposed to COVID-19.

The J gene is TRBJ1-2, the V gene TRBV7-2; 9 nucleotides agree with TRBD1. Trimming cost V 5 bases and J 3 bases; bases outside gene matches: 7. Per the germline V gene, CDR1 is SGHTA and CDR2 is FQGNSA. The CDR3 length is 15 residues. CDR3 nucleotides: TGTGCCAGCAGCGGTTACAGGGGGCTGGACTATGGCTACACCTTC. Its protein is CASSGYRGLDYGYTF.

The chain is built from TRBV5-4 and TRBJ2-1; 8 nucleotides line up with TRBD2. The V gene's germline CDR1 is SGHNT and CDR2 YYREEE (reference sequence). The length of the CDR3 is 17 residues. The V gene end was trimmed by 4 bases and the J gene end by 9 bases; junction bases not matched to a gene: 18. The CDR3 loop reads CASSPPGTRGVGGEQFF. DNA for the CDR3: TGTGCCAGCAGCCCGCCCGGGACTAGAGGGGTGGGGGGTGAGCAGTTCTTC.

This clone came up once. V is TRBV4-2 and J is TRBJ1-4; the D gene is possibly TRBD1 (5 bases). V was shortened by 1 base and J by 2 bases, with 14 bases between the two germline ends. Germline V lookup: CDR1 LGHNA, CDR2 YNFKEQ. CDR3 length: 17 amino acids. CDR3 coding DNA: TGTGCCAGCAGCCAAGTCGCTAGGGGTGCCACTAATGAAAAACTGTTTTTT. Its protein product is CASSQVARGATNEKLFF.

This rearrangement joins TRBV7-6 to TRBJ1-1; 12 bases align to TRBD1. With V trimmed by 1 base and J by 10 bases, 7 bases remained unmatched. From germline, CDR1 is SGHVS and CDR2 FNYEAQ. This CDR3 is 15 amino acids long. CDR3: CASSLGDRGQYAAFF. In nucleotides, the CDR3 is TGTGCCAGCAGCTTAGGGGACAGGGGGCAGTACGCAGCTTTCTTT. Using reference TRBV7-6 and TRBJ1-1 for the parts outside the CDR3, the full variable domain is GAGVSQSPRYKVTKRGQDVALRCDPISGHVSLYWYRQALGQGPEFLTYFNYEAQQDKSGLPNDRFSAERPEGSISTLTIQRTEQRDSAMYRCASSLGDRGQYAAFFGQGTRLTVV.

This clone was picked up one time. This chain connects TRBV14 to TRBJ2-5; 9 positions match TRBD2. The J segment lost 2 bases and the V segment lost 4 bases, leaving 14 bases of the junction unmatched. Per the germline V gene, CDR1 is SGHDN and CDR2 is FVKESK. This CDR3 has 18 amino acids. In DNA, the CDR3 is TGTGCCAGCAGCCCTCCCAAAGCGGGGGGCAGGTGGCAAGAGACCCAGTACTTC. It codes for CASSPPKAGGRWQETQYF.

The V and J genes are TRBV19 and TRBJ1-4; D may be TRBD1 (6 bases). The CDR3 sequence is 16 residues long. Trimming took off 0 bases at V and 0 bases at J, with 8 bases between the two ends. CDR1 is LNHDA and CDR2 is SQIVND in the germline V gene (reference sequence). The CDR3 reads CASSIDPGATNEKLFF. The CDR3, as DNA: TGTGCCAGTAGTATAGACCCAGGGGCAACTAATGAAAAACTGTTTTTT.

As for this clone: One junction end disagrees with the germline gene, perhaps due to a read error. The CDR3 DNA follows: TGTGCCAGCCGTGACCGGGACAGCTACCAAGAGACCCAGTACTTC. Protein: CASRDRDSYQETQYF. The chain uses TRBV2 and TRBJ2-5; 7 bases fit TRBD1. The CDR3 is 15 amino acids. Germline lookup yields CDR1 SNHLY and CDR2 FYNNEI.

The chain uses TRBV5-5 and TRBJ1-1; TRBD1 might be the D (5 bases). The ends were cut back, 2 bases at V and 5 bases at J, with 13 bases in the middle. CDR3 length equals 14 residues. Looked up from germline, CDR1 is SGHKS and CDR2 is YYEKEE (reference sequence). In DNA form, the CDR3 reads TGTGCCAGCAGCTTTAACCGGGGGTTGACTGAAGCTTTCTTT. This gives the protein CASSFNRGLTEAFF.

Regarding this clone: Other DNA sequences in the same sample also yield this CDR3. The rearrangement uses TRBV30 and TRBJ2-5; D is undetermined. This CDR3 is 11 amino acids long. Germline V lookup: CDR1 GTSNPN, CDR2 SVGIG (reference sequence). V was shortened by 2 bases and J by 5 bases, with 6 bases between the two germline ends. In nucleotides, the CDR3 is TGTGCCTGGAGTTCGGTGGAGACCCAGTACTTC. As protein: CAWSSVETQYF. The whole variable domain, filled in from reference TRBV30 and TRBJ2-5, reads SQTIHQWPATLVQPVGSPLSLECTVEGTSNPNLYWYRQAAGRGLQLLFYSVGIGQISSEVPQNLSASRPQDRQFILSSKKLLLSDSGFYLCAWSSVETQYFGPGTRLLVL.

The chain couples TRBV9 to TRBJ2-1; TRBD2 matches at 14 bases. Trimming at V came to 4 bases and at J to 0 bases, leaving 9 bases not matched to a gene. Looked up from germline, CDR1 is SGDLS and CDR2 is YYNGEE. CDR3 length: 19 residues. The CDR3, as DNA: TGTGCCAGCAGCTCCGGACTAGCGGGGGGCCTTCACTCCTACAATGAGCAGTTCTTC. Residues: CASSSGLAGGLHSYNEQFF.

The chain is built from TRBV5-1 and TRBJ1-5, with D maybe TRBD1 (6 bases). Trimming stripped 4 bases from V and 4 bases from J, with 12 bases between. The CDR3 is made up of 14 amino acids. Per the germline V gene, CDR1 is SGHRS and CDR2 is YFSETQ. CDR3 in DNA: TGCGCCAGCAGCCGGGAGGGGGGGAATCAGCCCCAGCATTTT. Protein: CASSREGGNQPQHF.

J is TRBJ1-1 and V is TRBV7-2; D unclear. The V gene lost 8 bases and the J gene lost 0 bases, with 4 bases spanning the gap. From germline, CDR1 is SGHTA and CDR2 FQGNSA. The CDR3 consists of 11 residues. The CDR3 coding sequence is TGTGCCAGCCGGGTGAACACTGAAGCTTTCTTT. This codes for CASRVNTEAFF.

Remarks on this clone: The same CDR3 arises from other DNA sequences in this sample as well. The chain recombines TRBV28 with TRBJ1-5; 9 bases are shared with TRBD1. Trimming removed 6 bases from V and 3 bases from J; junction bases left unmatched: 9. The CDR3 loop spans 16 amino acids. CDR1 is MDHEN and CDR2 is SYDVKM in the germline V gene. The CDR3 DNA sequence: TGTGCCAGCAGCATTACAGGGGGCGGAGACAATCAGCCCCAGCATTTT. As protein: CASSITGGGDNQPQHF.

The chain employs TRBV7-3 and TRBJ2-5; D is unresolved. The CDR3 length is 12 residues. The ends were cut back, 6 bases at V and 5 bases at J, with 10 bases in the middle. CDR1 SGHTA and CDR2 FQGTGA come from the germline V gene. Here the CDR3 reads CASRSTSETQYF. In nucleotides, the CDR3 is TGTGCCAGCAGATCGACTTCTGAGACCCAGTACTTC.

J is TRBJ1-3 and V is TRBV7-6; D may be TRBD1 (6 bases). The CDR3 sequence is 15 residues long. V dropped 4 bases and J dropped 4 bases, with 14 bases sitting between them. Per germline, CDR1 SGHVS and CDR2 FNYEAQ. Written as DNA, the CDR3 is TGTGCCAGCAGCTCTAGTTTAACAGGGGGAAACACCATATATTTT. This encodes CASSSSLTGGNTIYF.

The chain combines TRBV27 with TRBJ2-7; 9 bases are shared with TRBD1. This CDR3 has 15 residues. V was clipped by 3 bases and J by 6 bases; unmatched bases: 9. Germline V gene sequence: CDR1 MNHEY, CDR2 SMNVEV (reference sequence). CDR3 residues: CASSFSGQGLSEQYF. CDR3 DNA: TGTGCCAGCAGTTTCTCGGGACAGGGATTGTCCGAGCAGTACTTC.

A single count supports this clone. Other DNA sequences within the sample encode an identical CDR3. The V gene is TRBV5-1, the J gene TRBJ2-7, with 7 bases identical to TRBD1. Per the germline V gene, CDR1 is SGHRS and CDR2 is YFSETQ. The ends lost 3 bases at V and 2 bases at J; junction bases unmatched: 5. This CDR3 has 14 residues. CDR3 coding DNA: TGCGCCAGCAGCTCCGGGCAGGGGGCCTACGAGCAGTACTTC. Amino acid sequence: CASSSGQGAYEQYF.

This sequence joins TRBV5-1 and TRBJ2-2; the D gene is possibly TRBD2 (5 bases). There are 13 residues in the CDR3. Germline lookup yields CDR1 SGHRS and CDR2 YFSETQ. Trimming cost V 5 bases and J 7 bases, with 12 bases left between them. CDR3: CASSPGGSGELFF. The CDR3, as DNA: TGCGCCAGCAGTCCCGGAGGAAGCGGGGAGCTGTTTTTT.

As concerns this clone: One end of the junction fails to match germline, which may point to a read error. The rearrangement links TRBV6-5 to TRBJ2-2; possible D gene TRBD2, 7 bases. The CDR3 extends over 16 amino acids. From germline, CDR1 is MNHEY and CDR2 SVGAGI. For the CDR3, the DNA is TGCGCCAGCAGTTACGAAGGGGGGGGGCCCACCGGGGAGCTGTTTTTT. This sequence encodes CASSYEGGGPTGELFF.

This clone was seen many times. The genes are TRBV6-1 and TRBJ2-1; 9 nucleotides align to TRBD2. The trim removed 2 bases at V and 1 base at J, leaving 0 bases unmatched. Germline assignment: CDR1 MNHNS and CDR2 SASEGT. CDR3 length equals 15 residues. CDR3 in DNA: TGTGCCAGCAGTGAACTAGCGGGGTCCTACAATGAGCAGTTCTTC. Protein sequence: CASSELAGSYNEQFF.

The CDR3 is CASSLDGRSNQPQHF. The CDR3 DNA reads as TGCGCCAGCAGCTTGGATGGGAGAAGCAATCAGCCCCAGCATTTT. The chain links TRBV5-1 to TRBJ1-5; D not certain. Germline V gene data show CDR1 as SGHRS and CDR2 as YFSETQ. V was clipped by 0 bases and J by 1 base, with 8 bases between them. The CDR3 is 15 residues long.

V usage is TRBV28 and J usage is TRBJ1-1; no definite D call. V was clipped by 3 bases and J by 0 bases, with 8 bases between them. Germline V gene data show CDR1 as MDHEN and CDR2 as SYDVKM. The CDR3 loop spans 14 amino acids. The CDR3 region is CASSLERMNTEAFF. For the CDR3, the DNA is TGTGCCAGCAGTTTGGAGCGAATGAACACTGAAGCTTTCTTT.

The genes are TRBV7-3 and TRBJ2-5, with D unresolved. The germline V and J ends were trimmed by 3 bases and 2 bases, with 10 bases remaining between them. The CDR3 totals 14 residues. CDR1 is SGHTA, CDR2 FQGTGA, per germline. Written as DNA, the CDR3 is TGTGCCAGCAGCTTGCCCGATACTCAAGAGACCCAGTACTTC. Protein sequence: CASSLPDTQETQYF.